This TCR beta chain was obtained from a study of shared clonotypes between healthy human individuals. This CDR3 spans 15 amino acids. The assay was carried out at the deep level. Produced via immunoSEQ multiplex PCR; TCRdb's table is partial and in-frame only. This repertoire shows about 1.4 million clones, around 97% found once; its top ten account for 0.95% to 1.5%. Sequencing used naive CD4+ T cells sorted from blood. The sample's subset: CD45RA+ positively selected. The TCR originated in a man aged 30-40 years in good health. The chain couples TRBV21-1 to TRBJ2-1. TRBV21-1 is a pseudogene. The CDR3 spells CASSKTEVGRDEQFF. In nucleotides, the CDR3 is TGTGCCAGCAGCAAGACTGAAGTTGGACGGGATGAGCAGTTCTTC.